This passage covers 9 T cell receptor beta chains from one sample sequenced in a study of T cell responses to AZD1222 COVID-19 vaccine. Profiling relied on immunoSEQ multiplex PCR, and the TCRdb table lists in-frame clones only, not all of them. This table has about 130,000 clones, 93% appearing once. The sample consisted of peripheral blood, taken on day 0 of AZD1222 vaccination. The receptors come from an adult in good health.

This clone was seen once. The CDR3 here is CASSLDGQTISPLHF. The CDR3 DNA is TGTGCCAGCAGCTTGGACGGGCAGACAATTTCACCCCTCCACTTT. This chain joins TRBV7-9 and TRBJ1-6; D gene ambiguous. The germline V gene encodes CDR1 SEHNR and CDR2 FQNEAQ (reference sequence). This CDR3 is 15 amino acids long. Between the trimmed V and J ends, which lost 3 bases and 9 bases, there was a span of 15 bases.

The rearrangement joins TRBV9 to TRBJ2-3; the match to TRBD2 covers 10 bases. This CDR3 comprises 16 residues. Germline CDR1 SGDLS, CDR2 YYNGEE. J was trimmed by 2 bases and V by 6 bases; bases with no gene match: 9. The CDR3 nucleotides are TGTGCCAGCACCAAATCTAGCGGGGGAACCACAGATACGCAGTATTTT. Its translation: CASTKSSGGTTDTQYF.

V and J are TRBV19 and TRBJ1-2, with a tentative D call TRBD1 (6 bases). The CDR3 is 14 amino acids. Deletions cut 7 bases from V and 4 bases from J, with 16 bases between. The germline V gene has CDR1 LNHDA and CDR2 SQIVND (reference sequence). CDR3 DNA: TGTGCCAGTAATTCCCGGGGGGCCATCTATGGCTACACCTTC. Amino acids: CASNSRGAIYGYTF.

This clone came up once. The V and J genes are TRBV4-1 and TRBJ1-1; D perhaps matches TRBD1 (6 bases). The CDR3 totals 16 residues. Germline CDR1 is MGHRA and CDR2 is YSYEKL. V was pared by 5 bases and J by 1 base, with 17 bases between. CDR3 amino acids: CASSMGVGRGNTEAFF. CDR3 nucleotides: TGCGCCAGCAGCATGGGCGTGGGCAGGGGGAACACTGAAGCTTTCTTT.

The chain carries TRBV6-5 and TRBJ2-3; a weak D match, TRBD1 (5 bases). V was trimmed by 6 bases and J by 0 bases, leaving 10 bases between them. The CDR3 length is 14 residues. Looked up from germline, CDR1 is MNHEY and CDR2 is SVGAGI. This CDR3 reads CASRAGLSTDTQYF. CDR3 nucleotides: TGTGCCAGCAGAGCAGGGTTGAGCACAGATACGCAGTATTTT.

The genes are TRBV5-4 and TRBJ1-2, with TRBD1 matching 9 bases. The V segment lost 4 bases and the J segment 4 bases; nucleotides outside the gene matches: 20. The germline V gene encodes CDR1 SGHNT and CDR2 YYREEE (reference sequence). The CDR3 totals 19 residues. This CDR3 reads CASSPTILTGGIGIYGYTF. CDR3 sequence (DNA): TGTGCCAGCAGCCCGACCATACTGACAGGGGGTATTGGGATCTATGGCTACACCTTC.

This chain connects TRBV19 to TRBJ2-2; TRBD2 agrees at 11 bases. Per the germline V gene, CDR1 is LNHDA and CDR2 is SQIVND (reference sequence). V shed 3 bases and J 6 bases; nucleotides not matched to a gene: 12. The CDR3 is 18 amino acids. The CDR3 sequence: CASSIRASGGPGAGELFF. The CDR3 DNA is TGTGCCAGTAGTATCCGTGCTAGCGGGGGGCCCGGCGCCGGGGAGCTGTTTTTT.

The rearrangement links TRBV7-2 to TRBJ1-5; D uncertain. Trimming took off 1 base at V and 7 bases at J, with 11 bases between the two ends. The CDR3 loop spans 14 amino acids. The germline gives CDR1 SGHTA, CDR2 FQGNSA. CDR3 sequence (DNA): TGTGCCAGCAGCTTAGTATCGGAGGAACAGCCCCAGCATTTT. Protein: CASSLVSEEQPQHF.

V usage is TRBV5-4 and J usage is TRBJ1-1; 8 bases fit TRBD1. Germline lookup yields CDR1 SGHNT and CDR2 YYREEE (reference sequence). V lost 0 bases and J lost 4; bases outside the gene matches: 2. CDR3 size: 14 residues. CDR3 sequence (DNA): TGTGCCAGCAGCTTGGCAGGGGGCGTCACTGAAGCTTTCTTT. Protein product: CASSLAGGVTEAFF.